These 13 T cell receptor beta chains were sequenced from one sample in a study of blood T cell repertoires in COVID-19. Some clones are missing from TCRdb's copy, which holds only in-frame ones; the method was immunoSEQ multiplex PCR. The data hold hundreds of thousands of clones, with 83% observed a single time. Sequenced material: PBMCs or T cells enriched from blood (not recorded which). The source is a woman between 40 and 50 years old who had been exposed to COVID-19.

The chain is built from TRBV19 and TRBJ1-2; 7 positions match TRBD1. The CDR3 covers 13 residues. The germline V gene encodes CDR1 LNHDA and CDR2 SQIVND (reference sequence). V gave up 3 bases and J gave up 7 bases; unmatched junction bases: 5. CDR3: CASSIGDRAGYTF. The CDR3, as DNA: TGTGCCAGTAGTATTGGAGACAGGGCTGGCTACACCTTC.

The chain carries TRBV2 and TRBJ1-3; D is unresolved. Germline V CDR1 and CDR2: SNHLY, FYNNEI. Trimming removed 2 bases from V and 4 bases from J, with 12 bases in between. CDR3 size: 15 residues. CDR3 nucleotides: TGTGCCAGCAGTGAACTGGGAGGCCAAGGAAACACCATATATTTT. This codes for CASSELGGQGNTIYF.

This clone was seen only once. This chain's CDR3 is CASSQEYAGNSPLHF. The CDR3 DNA is TGTGCCAGCAGCCAAGAATATGCAGGGAATTCACCCCTCCACTTT. V usage is TRBV3-1 (or the pseudogene TRBV3-2) and J usage is TRBJ1-6; D may be TRBD1 (5 bases). The ends were cut back, 0 bases at V and 7 bases at J, with 10 bases in the middle. Germline loops: CDR1 LGHDT, CDR2 YNNKEL (reference sequence). This CDR3 is built from 15 residues.

This clone was found once. This sequence joins TRBV28 and TRBJ1-2; D unresolved. The ends were cut back, 1 base at V and 12 bases at J, with 15 bases in the middle. CDR3 length: 13 amino acids. Germline V gene lookup returns CDR1 MDHEN and CDR2 SYDVKM. CDR3 sequence (DNA): TGTGCCAGCAGTTTATCGTCCCCCCCAGTCCACACCTTC. Its translation: CASSLSSPPVHTF.

The gene calls are TRBV7-9 and TRBJ1-6; tentatively, D is TRBD1 (6 bases). Trimming left V 3 bases short and J 5 bases short, with 11 bases between. The CDR3 runs 15 residues. Germline lookup yields CDR1 SEHNR and CDR2 FQNEAQ (reference sequence). The CDR3 region has the DNA TGTGCCAGCAGCTTTACAGGGACTAATAATTCACCCCTCCACTTT. Translating it yields CASSFTGTNNSPLHF.

The chain uses TRBV4-2 and TRBJ1-5, with D tentatively TRBD1 (5 bases). The V and J ends lost 2 bases and 6 bases respectively, with 23 bases between them. The CDR3 loop spans 18 amino acids. Germline V CDR1 and CDR2: LGHNA, YNFKEQ. The CDR3 DNA sequence: TGTGCCAGCAGCCAAAATCCGGGACCGCGGGTGGGGGGTCAGCCCCAGCATTTT. This sequence encodes CASSQNPGPRVGGQPQHF.

The V call is TRBV19, the J call TRBJ2-3; TRBD2 aligns across 8 bases. This CDR3 has 14 residues. V trimming: 6 bases; J trimming: 4 bases; junction bases outside the gene matches: 6. The germline V gene encodes CDR1 LNHDA and CDR2 SQIVND (reference sequence). The CDR3 sequence: CASSAGGPPDTQYF. The DNA for the CDR3 is TGTGCCAGTAGCGCGGGGGGCCCGCCAGATACGCAGTATTTT.

The chain recombines TRBV5-4 with TRBJ1-4; 7 nucleotides align to TRBD1. In germline, CDR1 is SGHNT, CDR2 YYREEE (reference sequence). V shed 4 bases and J 5 bases; nucleotides not matched to a gene: 5. The CDR3 has 14 residues. CDR3 sequence reads: CASSAGQQNEKLFF. The CDR3 DNA follows: TGTGCCAGCAGCGCGGGACAGCAGAATGAAAAACTGTTTTTT. Full variable domain (remainder filled in from reference TRBV5-4 and TRBJ1-4): ETGVTQSPTHLIKTRGQQVTLRCSSQSGHNTVSWYQQALGQGPQFIFQYYREEENGRGNFPPRFSGLQFPNYSSELNVNALELDDSALYLCASSAGQQNEKLFFGSGTQLSVL.

The genes are TRBV6-2 or TRBV6-3 and TRBJ2-1, with 7 bases lining up with TRBD2. CDR3 length equals 14 residues. The V and J ends lost 1 base and 9 bases, in that order; junction bases with no gene match: 6. Germline assignment: CDR1 MNHEY and CDR2 SVGEGT. The CDR3, as DNA: TGTGCCAGCAGTTACTACACCACGGGGGGTGAGCAGTTCTTC. Its protein product is CASSYYTTGGEQFF.

The chain uses TRBV7-2 and TRBJ1-1; 9 bases match TRBD1. The junction had 3 bases not matched to a gene; V was cut back by 3 bases and J by 7 bases. The V gene's germline CDR1 is SGHTA and CDR2 FQGNSA. This CDR3 has 13 amino acids. For the CDR3, the DNA is TGTGCCAGCAGCTTTTCGGACAGGGGTGAAGCTTTCTTT. Its translation is CASSFSDRGEAFF.

The chain recombines TRBV19 with TRBJ2-7; 9 bases are a match to TRBD2. Germline V CDR1 and CDR2: LNHDA, SQIVND (reference sequence). V shed 7 bases, J shed 5 bases, and the junction held 9 bases outside the gene matches. The CDR3 loop spans 14 amino acids. The CDR3 loop is CASTSPAGGNEQYF. CDR3 DNA: TGTGCCAGTACAAGCCCAGCGGGGGGCAACGAGCAGTACTTC.

The V and J genes are TRBV4-2 and TRBJ2-7; perhaps TRBD1 as D (6 bases). CDR3 length: 15 residues. Trimming took 1 base from V and 1 from J, leaving 11 bases between them. In germline, CDR1 is LGHNA, CDR2 YNFKEQ. Written as DNA, the CDR3 is TGTGCCAGCAGCCAAGGGGGGCAGGGGTCCTACGAGCAGTACTTC. Translating gives CASSQGGQGSYEQYF.

Comments on this clone: This sample includes further DNA sequences coding for the same CDR3. The chain carries TRBV24-1 and TRBJ2-7, with a possible D match to TRBD2 (6 bases). Germline V CDR1 and CDR2: KGHDR, SFDVKD. V shed 5 bases and J shed 1 base, with 8 bases lying between them. The CDR3 is made up of 13 amino acids. Written as DNA, the CDR3 is TGTGCCACCAGTGGGGCGGGGTCCTACGAGCAGTACTTC. Protein product: CATSGAGSYEQYF.